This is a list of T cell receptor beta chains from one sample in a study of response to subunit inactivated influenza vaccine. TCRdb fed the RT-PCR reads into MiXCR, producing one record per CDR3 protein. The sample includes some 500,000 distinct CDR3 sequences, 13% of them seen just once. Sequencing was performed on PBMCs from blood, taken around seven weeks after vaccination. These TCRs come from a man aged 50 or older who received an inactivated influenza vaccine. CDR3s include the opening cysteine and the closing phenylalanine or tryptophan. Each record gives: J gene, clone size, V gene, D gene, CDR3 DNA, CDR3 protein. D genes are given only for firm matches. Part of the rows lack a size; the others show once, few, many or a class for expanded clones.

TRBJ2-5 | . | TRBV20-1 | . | TGCAGTGCTTTAACGGGAGTCCCAGAGACCCAGTACTTC | CSALTGVPETQYF
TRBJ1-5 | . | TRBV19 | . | TGTGCCAGTAGTAATGGGCGCAGCGTTAATCAGCCCCAGCATTTT | CASSNGRSVNQPQHF
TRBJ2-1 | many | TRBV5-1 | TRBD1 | TGCGCCAGCAGCTTGAGGCAGGGGGCGAGGAAGAGTGAGCAGTTCTTC | CASSLRQGARKSEQFF
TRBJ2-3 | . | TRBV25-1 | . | TGTGCCAGCAGATGGGGCGGAAGAATCACAGATACGCAGTATTTT | CASRWGGRITDTQYF
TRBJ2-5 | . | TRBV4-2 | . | TGTGCCAGCAGCCAAGGGGCAGGCTTCCAAGAGACCCAGTACTTC | CASSQGAGFQETQYF
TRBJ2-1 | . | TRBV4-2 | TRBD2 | TGTGCCAGCAGCCATGGACAGCGGGGGGGCCTCTACAATGAGCAGTTCTTC | CASSHGQRGGLYNEQFF
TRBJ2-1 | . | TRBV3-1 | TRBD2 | TGTGCCAGCAGCACGGGGACTAGCGGGGGGTTAAATGAGCAGTTCTTC | CASSTGTSGGLNEQFF
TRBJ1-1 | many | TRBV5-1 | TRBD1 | TGCGCCAGCAGCCCGCTCGGACAGGGGGGGACGAACACTGAAGCTTTCTTT | CASSPLGQGGTNTEAFF
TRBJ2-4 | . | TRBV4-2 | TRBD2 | TGTGCCAGCAGCCAATGGGCGGGAGGGCCCCAAAACATTCAGTACTTC | CASSQWAGGPQNIQYF
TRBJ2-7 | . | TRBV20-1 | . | TGCAGTGCTAGGGTCAGGGGTTCCTACGAGCAGTACTTC | CSARVRGSYEQYF
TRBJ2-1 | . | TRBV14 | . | TGTGCCAGCAGCAAGACCGGGACTCGTCAGTTCTTC | CASSKTGTRQFF
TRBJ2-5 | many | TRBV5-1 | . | TGCGCCAGCAGCTTGGACAGCCATCAAGAGACCCAGTACTTC | CASSLDSHQETQYF
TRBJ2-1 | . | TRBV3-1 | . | TGTGCCAGCAGCCGTCATCTGGTATACAATGAGCAGTTCTTC | CASSRHLVYNEQFF
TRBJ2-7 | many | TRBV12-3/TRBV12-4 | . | TGTGCCAGCAGTCCGTCCGGACTCCCCTACGAGCAGTACTTC | CASSPSGLPYEQYF
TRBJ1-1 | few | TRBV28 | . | TGTGCCAGCAGTTTGGGGGTGTGGGGGAAGTCCACTGAAGCTTTCTTT | CASSLGVWGKSTEAFF
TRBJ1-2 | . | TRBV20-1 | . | TGCAGTGCTAGAGATCTCTGGGGTCAGGGACTGGATGGCTACACCTTC | CSARDLWGQGLDGYTF
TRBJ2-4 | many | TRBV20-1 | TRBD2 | TGCAGTGCTAGAAGACTAGCGGGAGGGAGTGCGGCCAAAAACATTCAGTACTTC | CSARRLAGGSAAKNIQYF
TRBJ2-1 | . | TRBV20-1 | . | TGCAGTGCTAGTTCCTTGGCCTGGAGGGTATATGAGCAGTTCTTC | CSASSLAWRVYEQFF